These T cell receptor beta chains were read from a single sample in a study of CD8 T cells in Susac syndrome. TCRdb reprocessed the immunoSEQ multiplex PCR reads via MiXCR and lists one record per CDR3 protein. The repertoire holds about 140,000 distinct CDR3 sequences, with approximately 95% as singletons. The sequenced sample was CD4+ T cells from PBMCs. These receptors all come from a human donor with multiple sclerosis. Each CDR3 is given with its conserved first and last residue. The D gene is left open where the match is weak. The size of a clone is reported for some rows only, either as once, few or many, or as a class for expanded clones.

clone_size,j_call,cdr3_length,d_call,v_call,cdr3_aa,cdr3_nt
NA,TRBJ2-1,16,TRBD2,TRBV24-1,CATSDSRTSGSDEQFF,TGTGCCACCAGTGATTCTCGGACTAGCGGGAGTGATGAGCAGTTCTTC
NA,TRBJ1-2,13,NA,TRBV19,CASSIKPNYGYTF,TGTGCCAGTAGTATCAAGCCTAACTATGGCTACACCTTC
NA,TRBJ2-7,12,TRBD2,TRBV30,CAWGLAGYEQYF,TGTGCCTGGGGATTAGCGGGGTACGAGCAGTACTTC
NA,TRBJ2-3,15,TRBD1,TRBV23-1,CASSHPLQGEDTQYF,TGCGCCAGCAGTCACCCCCTCCAGGGGGAGGATACGCAGTATTTT
NA,TRBJ1-2,18,TRBD1,TRBV5-1,CASSLGQGARLMGYGYTF,TGCGCCAGCAGCTTGGGACAGGGGGCGAGGTTAATGGGCTATGGCTACACCTTC
once,TRBJ1-1,12,NA,TRBV3-1,CASAPGLGGAFF,TGTGCCAGTGCTCCGGGACTCGGGGGAGCTTTCTTT
NA,TRBJ2-7,12,NA,TRBV20-1,CSAGAQGGEQYF,TGCAGTGCTGGGGCGCAGGGCGGAGAGCAGTACTTC
NA,TRBJ2-2,13,NA,TRBV20-1,CSLQGGNTGELFF,TGCAGCCTCCAGGGGGGGAACACCGGGGAGCTGTTTTTT
NA,TRBJ2-6,15,NA,TRBV3-1,CASSQDYPGANVLTF,TGTGCCAGCAGCCAAGATTATCCTGGGGCCAACGTCCTGACTTTC
NA,TRBJ1-4,15,NA,TRBV7-9,CASSRGLRTNEKLFF,TGTGCCAGCAGCCGTGGCCTTCGGACCAATGAAAAACTGTTTTTT
NA,TRBJ2-5,16,NA,TRBV5-1,CASSLDGNSPQETQYF,TGCGCCAGCAGCTTGGATGGGAACTCCCCCCAAGAGACCCAGTACTTC
NA,TRBJ1-5,13,NA,TRBV30,CAWEGGGNQPQHF,TGTGCCTGGGAGGGGGGCGGCAATCAGCCCCAGCATTTT
NA,TRBJ2-5,12,NA,TRBV2,CASKTGRETQYF,TGTGCCAGCAAGACGGGCCGGGAGACCCAGTACTTC
NA,TRBJ2-7,15,NA,TRBV20-1,CSARRSGTRAYEQYF,TGCAGTGCTAGACGATCCGGGACGAGGGCCTACGAGCAGTACTTC
NA,TRBJ1-4,15,NA,TRBV15,CATSRGGEGNEKLFF,TGTGCCACCAGCAGAGGTGGGGAGGGCAATGAAAAACTGTTTTTT
NA,TRBJ2-2,15,NA,TRBV30,CAWRGVAANTGELFF,TGTGCCTGGAGAGGGGTAGCTGCGAACACCGGGGAGCTGTTTTTT
NA,TRBJ2-7,14,TRBD2,TRBV3-1,CASSQVGTIGEQYF,TGTGCCAGCAGCCAAGTTGGGACTATAGGCGAGCAGTACTTC
NA,TRBJ2-5,13,NA,TRBV6-5,CASSRDRKETQYF,TGTGCCAGCAGCCGTGACAGAAAAGAGACCCAGTACTTC
NA,TRBJ1-2,13,NA,TRBV12-3/TRBV12-4,CASSPQGFYGYTF,TGTGCCAGCAGTCCGCAGGGTTTCTATGGCTACACCTTC
NA,TRBJ1-1,15,TRBD1,TRBV6-5,CASSSPGQPNTEAFF,TGTGCCAGCAGTTCCCCGGGACAGCCGAACACTGAAGCTTTCTTT
NA,TRBJ2-1,13,TRBD2,TRBV5-4,CASSSRLANEQFF,TGTGCCAGCAGCTCCCGACTAGCAAATGAGCAGTTCTTC